These 17 T cell receptor beta chains came from one sample sequenced in a study of blood T cell repertoires in COVID-19. Profiled with immunoSEQ multiplex PCR; TCRdb holds only in-frame clones, not every one. This sample has fewer than 150,000 clones, with nearly 90% found just once. Input material: peripheral blood. The receptors were gathered from a woman aged 55-75 years with COVID-19, enrolled during active disease.

The chain is built from TRBV7-9 and TRBJ2-3; 7 positions match TRBD1. The CDR3 is 15 amino acids. CDR1 and CDR2 from the germline V gene are SEHNR and FQNEAQ (reference sequence). The junction had 4 bases not matched to a gene; V was cut back by 4 bases and J by 0 bases. The chain's CDR3 is CASSYRGHSTDTQYF. In nucleotides, the CDR3 is TGTGCCAGCAGCTACAGGGGTCATAGCACAGATACGCAGTATTTT.

The chain links TRBV7-3 to TRBJ2-1; 8 nucleotides line up with TRBD2. The germline CDR1 and CDR2 sequences are SGHTA and FQGTGA. Trimming took 5 bases from V and 9 from J; bases not matched to a gene: 12. The CDR3 runs 15 residues. CDR3 residues: CASSPQGGGQGEQFF. The CDR3 DNA follows: TGTGCCAGCAGCCCCCAGGGCGGGGGGCAGGGTGAGCAGTTCTTC. Filled out from reference TRBV7-3 and TRBJ2-1, the complete variable domain reads GAGVSQTPSNKVTEKGKYVELRCDPISGHTALYWYRQSLGQGPEFLIYFQGTGAADDSGLPNDRFFAVRPEGSVSTLKIQRTERGDSAVYLCASSPQGGGQGEQFFGPGTRLTVL.

The rearrangement joins TRBV9 to TRBJ1-4, with D hard to call. Trimming took 4 bases from V and 2 from J, leaving 12 bases between them. The CDR3 is 15 residues long. Germline V gene data show CDR1 as SGDLS and CDR2 as YYNGEE. The CDR3 region has the DNA TGTGCCAGCAGCCCTACAGCGGGGACTAATGAAAAACTGTTTTTT. Its translation: CASSPTAGTNEKLFF.

The chain uses TRBV3-1 (or the pseudogene TRBV3-2) and TRBJ1-1; D is unresolved. Germline assignment: CDR1 LGHDT and CDR2 YNNKEL (reference sequence). Trimming pared 4 bases from V and 0 bases from J, leaving 9 bases between. The CDR3 is 14 amino acids. This CDR3 reads CASSRGTLNTEAFF. The CDR3 region has the DNA TGTGCCAGCAGCCGAGGAACCCTGAACACTGAAGCTTTCTTT.

The chain combines TRBV2 with TRBJ1-5, with D unclear. The CDR3 is 14 residues long. The ends were cut back, 2 bases at V and 7 bases at J, with 12 bases in the middle. CDR1 and CDR2 (germline): SNHLY, FYNNEI. The CDR3 nucleotides read TGTGCCAGCAGTGAAATTCGGGGAGAGCAGCCCCAGCATTTT. Amino acids: CASSEIRGEQPQHF.

The chain combines TRBV18 with TRBJ1-1, with D possibly being TRBD1 (5 bases). Trimming removed 6 bases from V and 1 base from J, with 15 bases in between. Germline CDR1 is KGHSH and CDR2 is LQKENI. The CDR3 length is 15 residues. The CDR3 spells CASSLEQGGNTEAFF. In DNA, the CDR3 is TGTGCCAGCTCCCTTGAGCAGGGAGGGAACACTGAAGCTTTCTTT.

The chain has TRBV3-1 (or the pseudogene TRBV3-2) and TRBJ1-1; the match to TRBD1 covers 7 bases. There are 15 residues in the CDR3. V trimming: 0 bases; J trimming: 5 bases; junction bases outside the gene matches: 6. Germline V CDR1 and CDR2: LGHDT, YNNKEL (reference sequence). The CDR3 loop is CASSQEGRGRTEAFF. Here the CDR3 DNA reads TGTGCCAGCAGCCAAGAGGGCAGGGGGAGGACTGAAGCTTTCTTT.

The V call is TRBV2, the J call TRBJ1-2; D is ambiguous. The V end lost 0 bases, the J end lost 8 bases, and 16 bases lay between the germline ends. Germline V CDR1 and CDR2: SNHLY, FYNNEI. The CDR3 contains 15 residues. CDR3 region: CASSEARAGKYGYTF. The CDR3 coding sequence is TGTGCCAGCAGTGAAGCGCGGGCGGGGAAATACGGCTACACCTTC.

The chain has TRBV19 and TRBJ2-7, with 8 bases matching TRBD1. V was pared by 1 base and J by 2 bases, with 1 base of the junction left unmatched. Germline V CDR1 and CDR2: LNHDA, SQIVND (reference sequence). CDR3 length equals 14 residues. CDR3: CASSIGRGPYEQYF. The CDR3 nucleotides read TGTGCCAGTAGTATAGGCAGGGGGCCCTACGAGCAGTACTTC.

As to this clone: The junction differs from germline at one of its ends, possibly a read error. The chain recombines TRBV7-7 with TRBJ2-7; TRBD2 aligns across 11 bases. The germline V gene encodes CDR1 SSHAT and CDR2 FNYEAQ (reference sequence). This CDR3 region has 15 residues. The CDR3 spells CASSFNSGGAGEQYF. CDR3 in DNA: TGTGCTAGCAGTTTCAATAGCGGGGGGGCGGGAGAGCAGTACTTC.

The V gene is TRBV6-2 or TRBV6-3, the J gene TRBJ1-1; no clear D gene. Germline CDR1 and CDR2: MNHEY and SVGEGT. Deletions cut 2 bases from V and 9 bases from J, with 10 bases between. The length of the CDR3 is 12 residues. For the CDR3, the DNA is TGTGCCAGCAGTTACCCCCAGCGTAAAGCTTTCTTT. This gives the protein CASSYPQRKAFF.

The genes are TRBV6-2 or TRBV6-3 and TRBJ2-1; the D gene is possibly TRBD2 (7 bases). The V and J ends lost 2 bases and 0 bases respectively, with 14 bases between them. Per germline, CDR1 MNHEY and CDR2 SVGEGT. CDR3 length equals 17 residues. The DNA for the CDR3 is TGTGCCAGCAGTTACCCTGGCGGGGGCCTCTCCTACAATGAGCAGTTCTTC. Translation: CASSYPGGGLSYNEQFF.

The V and J genes are TRBV6-6 and TRBJ1-2, with D possibly matching TRBD1 (5 bases). V was clipped by 5 bases and J by 8 bases, with 24 bases between them. The CDR3 is made up of 16 amino acids. CDR1 and CDR2 from the germline V gene are MNHNY and SVGAGI (reference sequence). The CDR3 DNA reads TGTGCCAGCAGTCAACTCGTCCAGCGGGGGTCTCGGGGCTACACCTTC. Protein sequence: CASSQLVQRGSRGYTF.

The chain links TRBV5-4 to TRBJ2-6; 7 bases fit TRBD1. Per germline, CDR1 SGHNT and CDR2 YYREEE (reference sequence). The CDR3 is 16 amino acids. Trimming cost V 5 bases and J 0 bases; bases outside gene matches: 5. CDR3 nucleotides: TGTGCCAGCAGAAGGGACAGTAGCTCTGGGGCCAACGTCCTGACTTTC. This codes for CASRRDSSSGANVLTF.

CDR3 in DNA: TGCGCCAGCAGCTTGGAACCCATCGCAGTAGCCTCCCGCTACGAGCAGTACTTC. As protein: CASSLEPIAVASRYEQYF. V usage is TRBV5-1 and J usage is TRBJ2-7; no definite D call. Trimming shortened V by 0 bases and J by 3 bases, and 22 bases separated the two germline ends. Looked up from germline, CDR1 is SGHRS and CDR2 is YFSETQ. This CDR3 is 18 amino acids long.

This clone has only one observation. The chain combines TRBV6-5 with TRBJ2-3; weak D call: TRBD1 (6 bases). Germline CDR1 is MNHEY and CDR2 is SVGAGI. The V end lost 10 bases, the J end lost 6 bases, and 20 bases lay between the germline ends. CDR3 length equals 14 residues. The CDR3 spells CATAASRDIDTQYF. The CDR3 DNA sequence: TGTGCCACCGCCGCGTCCCGGGACATTGATACGCAGTATTTT.

V usage is TRBV6-1 and J usage is TRBJ1-2; D call uncertain. V gave up 2 bases and J gave up 1 base, with 11 bases separating them. The CDR3 has 15 amino acids. Germline V CDR1 and CDR2: MNHNS, SASEGT. The CDR3 DNA is TGTGCCAGCAGTGAACTAGGCACTCTTAACTATGGCTACACCTTC. It encodes CASSELGTLNYGYTF.